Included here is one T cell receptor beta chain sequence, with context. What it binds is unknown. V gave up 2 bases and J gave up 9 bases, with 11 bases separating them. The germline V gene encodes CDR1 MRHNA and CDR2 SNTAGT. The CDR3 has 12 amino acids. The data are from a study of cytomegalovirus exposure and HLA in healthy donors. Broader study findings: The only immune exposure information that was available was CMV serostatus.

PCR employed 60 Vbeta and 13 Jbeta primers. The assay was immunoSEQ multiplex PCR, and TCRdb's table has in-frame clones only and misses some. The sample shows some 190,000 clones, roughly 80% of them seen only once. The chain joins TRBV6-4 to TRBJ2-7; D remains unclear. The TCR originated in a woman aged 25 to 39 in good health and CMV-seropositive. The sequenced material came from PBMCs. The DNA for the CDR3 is TGTGCCAGCAGTGACGACGACTTAGGGCAGTACTTC. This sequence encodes CASSDDDLGQYF.